This T cell receptor (beta chain) was recorded in a study of tumor-infiltrating lymphocytes in primary liver carcinoma. The CDR3 consists of 15 residues. With V trimmed by 6 bases and J by 6 bases, 9 bases remained unmatched. TCR beta cDNA was reverse-transcribed from about 500 ng of total RNA. The reaction used a constant-region primer and ProtoScript II reverse transcriptase. Researchers made the TCR beta libraries by running three nested multiplex PCR rounds with slightly modified ARM-PCR. Rounds one and two of PCR, each of roughly 11 cycles, were primed with TRBV1-TRBV30 forward primers and a C-beta reverse primer. Each CDR3 protein gets one entry after TCRdb re-called the multiplex PCR reads with MiXCR. The data hold around 330,000 distinct CDR3 sequences, with 65% observed a single time. A note on this clonotype: Since a much larger clone is just one base distant, this may be a read error.

Unsorted whole blood yielded the blood RNA, and germline DNA was also extracted. Sequencing was performed on peripheral blood. The TCR originated in a middle-aged man with primary liver carcinoma and hepatitis B virus infection. The chain links TRBV12-3 or TRBV12-4 to TRBJ2-1; 9 bases map to TRBD2. The CDR3 DNA is TGTGCCAGCAGCCCGAGACTAGCGGTGAGCAATGAGCAGTTCTTC. Amino acids: CASSPRLAVSNEQFF.